Listed below are T cell receptor beta chains from one sample, sequenced in a study of blood T cells in healthy people across ages. Via MiXCR, TCRdb re-called the 5' RACE reads, giving one row per CDR3 protein. The table lists around 1.5 million distinct CDR3 sequences, roughly 40% of them singletons, with 7% to 9% in the top ten. The specimen sequenced was blood. The receptors originated from a woman aged 18-30 years in good health. CDR3s include the opening cysteine and the closing phenylalanine or tryptophan. D genes are given only for firm matches. Size is stated for part of the rows, as once, few or many counts, or as a class when the clone is expanded.

clone_size,v_call,d_call,j_call,cdr3_aa,cdr3_nt
few,TRBV12-3/TRBV12-4,TRBD1,TRBJ2-5,CASSSWDRAQETQYF,TGTGCCAGCAGTTCCTGGGACAGGGCGCAAGAGACCCAGTACTTC
.,TRBV7-2,.,TRBJ1-1,CASSFGQWGVNTEAFF,TGTGCCAGCAGCTTTGGTCAGTGGGGGGTGAACACTGAAGCTTTCTTT
.,TRBV5-1,.,TRBJ2-1,CASSLARGVSYNEQFF,TGCGCCAGCAGCTTGGCCAGAGGGGTAAGCTACAATGAGCAGTTCTTC
few,TRBV20-1,.,TRBJ1-6,CSARVGAANSPLHF,TGCAGTGCTAGAGTTGGGGCAGCTAATTCACCCCTCCACTTT
.,TRBV20-1,.,TRBJ2-5,CSGDGIQETQYF,TGCAGTGGGGACGGCATCCAAGAGACCCAGTACTTC
few,TRBV9,TRBD1,TRBJ1-4,CASSARTGGREKLFF,TGTGCCAGCAGCGCCAGGACAGGGGGTCGAGAAAAACTGTTTTTT
.,TRBV4-1,.,TRBJ2-7,CASSQDLGRTYEQYF,TGCGCCAGCAGCCAAGATTTAGGCAGAACCTACGAGCAGTACTTC
few,TRBV20-1,TRBD1,TRBJ1-2,CSARDRQGFPGYGYTF,TGCAGTGCTAGAGATCGACAGGGGTTCCCTGGGTATGGCTACACCTTC
few,TRBV12-3/TRBV12-4,TRBD1,TRBJ2-7,CASSPKDRLYEQYF,TGTGCCAGCAGCCCCAAGGACAGGCTATACGAGCAGTACTTC
.,TRBV29-1,TRBD1,TRBJ1-1,CSAPGQSSTEAFF,TGCAGCGCGCCGGGACAGTCCTCAACTGAAGCTTTCTTT
.,TRBV20-1,.,TRBJ1-2,CSARPRGSHGYTF,TGCAGTGCTAGGCCGAGAGGATCCCATGGCTACACCTTC
.,TRBV4-1,TRBD2,TRBJ2-7,CASSQAGTSGGSYEQYF,TGCGCCAGCAGCCAAGCCGGGACTAGCGGGGGTTCCTACGAGCAGTACTTC
.,TRBV27,TRBD1,TRBJ2-7,CASSLSRTGGSRYEQYF,TGTGCCAGCAGTTTATCAAGGACAGGGGGCAGTCGCTACGAGCAGTACTTC
few,TRBV10-2,.,TRBJ2-6,CASSETSSGANVLTF,TGCGCCAGCAGTGAGACTAGCTCTGGGGCCAACGTCCTGACTTTC
.,TRBV20-1,TRBD1,TRBJ2-3,CSASGQGAREGSTDMQYF,TGCAGTGCTAGCGGACAGGGGGCGAGGGAGGGAAGCACAGATATGCAGTATTTT
.,TRBV7-2,.,TRBJ2-5,CASSLGGRRNNEQYF,TGTGCCAGCAGCTTAGGAGGGAGAAGGAACAATGAGCAGTACTTC
.,TRBV7-9,.,TRBJ2-7,CASSPTGTVGDYEQYF,TGTGCCAGCAGCCCGACGGGGACGGTCGGCGACTACGAGCAGTACTTC
few,TRBV9,TRBD2,TRBJ2-7,CASSVEGLAGSSYEQYF,TGTGCCAGCAGCGTAGAAGGGCTAGCGGGGTCCTCCTACGAGCAGTACTTC
.,TRBV3-1,.,TRBJ2-3,CASSQPGVRFDTQYF,TGTGCCAGCAGCCAACCAGGGGTCAGGTTCGATACGCAGTATTTT
few,TRBV5-5,.,TRBJ2-3,CASSARDGYTDTQYF,TGTGCCAGCAGCGCCCGGGACGGCTACACAGATACGCAGTATTTT
.,TRBV6-1,TRBD1,TRBJ2-7,CASSEGDRGLYEQYF,TGTGCCAGCAGCGAAGGGGACAGGGGACTCTACGAGCAGTACTTC
.,TRBV18,TRBD1,TRBJ2-7,CASSLTGTGGAYEQYF,TGTGCCAGCTCATTGACCGGGACAGGGGGGGCCTACGAGCAGTACTTC
.,TRBV10-3,.,TRBJ2-3,CAAGSGPAADTQYF,TGTGCCGCCGGGAGTGGCCCCGCAGCAGATACGCAGTATTTT
.,TRBV6-4,.,TRBJ1-1,CASSASTGRRITEAFF,TGTGCCAGCAGTGCCTCGACAGGTCGGAGAATCACTGAAGCTTTCTTT
.,TRBV28,TRBD1,TRBJ1-5,CASSGRGPGGNQPQHF,TGTGCCAGCAGCGGCAGGGGGCCGGGGGGCAATCAGCCCCAGCATTTT
few,TRBV29-1,TRBD1,TRBJ1-2,CSVTGTGLGYTF,TGCAGCGTGACCGGGACAGGCCTCGGCTACACCTTC
.,TRBV20-1,.,TRBJ2-5,CSAPFGVGETQYF,TGCAGTGCCCCCTTCGGGGTTGGGGAGACCCAGTACTTC
few,TRBV27,.,TRBJ2-7,CASSSSPYEQYF,TGTGCCAGCAGTTCATCCCCATACGAGCAGTACTTC
.,TRBV29-1,.,TRBJ2-5,CSVAGRYQETQYF,TGCAGCGTTGCAGGTCGGTACCAAGAGACCCAGTACTTC
.,TRBV6-6,.,TRBJ2-2,CASSYQAGATTGELFF,TGTGCCAGCAGTTACCAGGCAGGGGCTACCACCGGGGAGCTGTTTTTT
few,TRBV7-2,.,TRBJ2-1,CASSLTIVGEQFF,TGTGCCAGCAGCTTGACGATAGTGGGTGAGCAGTTCTTC
few,TRBV12-3/TRBV12-4,TRBD2,TRBJ2-3,CASSLNQRELGTQYF,TGTGCCAGCAGTTTAAACCAGCGGGAGTTGGGTACGCAGTATTTT
few,TRBV5-1,.,TRBJ2-7,CASSLTVLFGTQAYEQYF,TGCGCCAGCAGCTTGACGGTATTATTTGGGACCCAAGCCTACGAGCAGTACTTC
few,TRBV7-9,TRBD1,TRBJ1-2,CASSPEDRGHSTRLYGYTF,TGTGCCAGCAGCCCGGAGGACAGGGGCCACTCTACTAGACTTTATGGCTACACCTTC
.,TRBV25-1,.,TRBJ1-1,CASRGGQFTEAFF,TGTGCCAGCAGGGGCGGACAGTTCACTGAAGCTTTCTTT
.,TRBV10-3,.,TRBJ2-5,CAISADGGLGETQYF,TGTGCCATCAGTGCAGACGGGGGCCTTGGGGAGACCCAGTACTTC
.,TRBV12-3/TRBV12-4,.,TRBJ2-5,CASSKEGGLEETQYF,TGTGCCAGCAGTAAGGAAGGGGGGCTGGAAGAGACCCAGTACTTC